These 8 T cell receptor beta chains came from one sample sequenced in a study of identical twins. TCRdb re-called the 5' RACE reads with MiXCR, one entry per CDR3 protein. The sample shows about 530,000 distinct CDR3 sequences, about a fifth of them seen only once. These sequences were also reported in another study, on yellow fever vaccine responses in identical twins.

Sequencing was done on a sample of CD4+ T cells sorted from blood. These receptors all come from a woman under 30 in good health.

The sample holds a few counts of this clonotype. This rearrangement joins TRBV4-1 to TRBJ2-1, with 11 bases lining up with TRBD1. Germline assignment: CDR1 MGHRA and CDR2 YSYEKL. With V trimmed by 4 bases and J by 1 base, 0 bases remained unmatched. The CDR3 spans 15 residues. CDR3 sequence (DNA): TGCGCCAGCAGCCGGGACAGGGGGTCCTACAATGAGCAGTTCTTC. It specifies CASSRDRGSYNEQFF.

This clonotype has just a few counts. J is TRBJ2-5 and V is TRBV3-1; D is uncertain. The CDR3 totals 14 residues. Trimming removed 6 bases from V and 2 bases from J, with 13 bases in between. Germline CDR1 LGHDT, CDR2 YNNKEL (reference sequence). The CDR3 coding sequence is TGTGCCAGCAGTCCGATTGGTGGGCAAGAGACCCAGTACTTC. It is translated as CASSPIGGQETQYF.

The V and J genes are TRBV10-3 and TRBJ2-1; 10 bases are shared with TRBD2. The CDR3 runs 14 residues. The germline V gene has CDR1 ENHRY and CDR2 SYGVKD. The junction had 3 bases not matched to a gene; V was cut back by 4 bases and J by 6 bases. The CDR3 DNA sequence: TGTGCCATCAGTGCAACTAGCGGGATCAATGAGCAGTTCTTC. It specifies CAISATSGINEQFF.

The rearrangement links TRBV12-3 or TRBV12-4 to TRBJ2-3; D tentatively fits TRBD1 or TRBD2 (7 bases each). Deletions cut 3 bases from V and 0 bases from J, with 16 bases between. The CDR3 is 17 amino acids. The CDR3 DNA reads as TGTGCCAGCAGTTTTACCAGGGGGGGCCCTAGCACAGATACGCAGTATTTT. Protein: CASSFTRGGPSTDTQYF.

This clonotype was counted a few times. V usage is TRBV24-1 and J usage is TRBJ2-2; possibly TRBD1 for D (6 bases). Trimming cost V 4 bases and J 4 bases, with 9 bases left between them. The CDR3 loop spans 14 amino acids. The germline V gene has CDR1 KGHDR and CDR2 SFDVKD. The CDR3 here is CATSEAGATGELFF. The CDR3 DNA follows: TGTGCCACCAGTGAAGCAGGGGCCACCGGGGAGCTGTTTTTT.

This clonotype was detected only a few times. The CDR3 nucleotides read TGTGCCAGCAGAGAAAGGGCAGGAACCACCTACAATGAGCAGTTCTTC. It codes for CASRERAGTTYNEQFF. The rearrangement uses TRBV14 and TRBJ2-1, with unresolved D. The CDR3 covers 16 residues. From germline, CDR1 is SGHDN and CDR2 FVKESK. Trimming left V 6 bases short and J 2 bases short, with 17 bases between.

This clonotype showed up just a few times. In nucleotides, the CDR3 is TGTGCCAGCAGCCCCCGGACGGGGGTTTACAATGAGCAGTTCTTC. Its translation is CASSPRTGVYNEQFF. The rearrangement joins TRBV25-1 to TRBJ2-1; a possible D gene is TRBD2 (6 bases). Germline CDR1 and CDR2: MGHDK and SYGVNS. The germline V and J ends were trimmed by 6 bases and 4 bases, with 16 bases remaining between them. There are 15 residues in the CDR3.

This clonotype was counted between two and nine times. V and J are TRBV29-1 and TRBJ2-1; the match to TRBD2 covers 10 bases. CDR3 length equals 12 residues. V gave up 6 bases and J gave up 7 bases; unmatched junction bases: 3. The germline V gene encodes CDR1 SQVTM and CDR2 ANQGSEA. Here the CDR3 reads CSVGLAVNEQFF. Written as DNA, the CDR3 is TGCAGCGTCGGACTAGCGGTAAATGAGCAGTTCTTC.